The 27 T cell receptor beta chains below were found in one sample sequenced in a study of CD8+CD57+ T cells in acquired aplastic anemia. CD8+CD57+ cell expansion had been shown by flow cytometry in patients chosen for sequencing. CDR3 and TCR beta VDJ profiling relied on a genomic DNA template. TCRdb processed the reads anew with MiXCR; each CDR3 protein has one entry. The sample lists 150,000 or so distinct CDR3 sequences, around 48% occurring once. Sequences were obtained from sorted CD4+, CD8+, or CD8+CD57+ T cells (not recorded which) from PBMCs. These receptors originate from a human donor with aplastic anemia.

The CDR3 sequence: CSAWSTGTGTYEQYF. The CDR3 DNA follows: TGCAGTGCCTGGAGTACCGGGACAGGTACCTACGAGCAGTACTTC. J is TRBJ2-7 and V is TRBV20-1; 8 bases align to TRBD1. This CDR3 is 15 amino acids long. Trimming took 6 bases from V and 2 from J; bases not matched to a gene: 12. CDR1 and CDR2 from the germline V gene are DFQATT and SNEGSKA (reference sequence).

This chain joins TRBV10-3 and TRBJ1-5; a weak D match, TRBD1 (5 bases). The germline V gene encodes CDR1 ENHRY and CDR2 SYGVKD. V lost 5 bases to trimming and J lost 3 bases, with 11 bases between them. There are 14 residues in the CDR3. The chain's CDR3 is CAISTGETNQPQHF. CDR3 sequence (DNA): TGTGCCATCAGTACGGGGGAAACCAATCAGCCCCAGCATTTT.

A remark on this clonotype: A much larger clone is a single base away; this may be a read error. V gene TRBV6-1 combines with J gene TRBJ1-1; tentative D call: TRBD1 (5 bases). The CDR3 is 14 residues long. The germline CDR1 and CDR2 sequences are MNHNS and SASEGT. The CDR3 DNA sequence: TGTGCCAGCAGTGGGACATTCATGAACGCTGAAGCTTTCTTT. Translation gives CASSGTFMNAEAFF.

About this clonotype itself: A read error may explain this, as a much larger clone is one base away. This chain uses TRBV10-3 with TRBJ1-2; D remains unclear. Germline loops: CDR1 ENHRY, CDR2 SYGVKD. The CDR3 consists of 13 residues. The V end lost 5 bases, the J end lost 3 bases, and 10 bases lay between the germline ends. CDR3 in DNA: TGTGCCATCAGTTCCTTAGCCGACTATGGCTACACCTTC. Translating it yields CAISSLADYGYTF.

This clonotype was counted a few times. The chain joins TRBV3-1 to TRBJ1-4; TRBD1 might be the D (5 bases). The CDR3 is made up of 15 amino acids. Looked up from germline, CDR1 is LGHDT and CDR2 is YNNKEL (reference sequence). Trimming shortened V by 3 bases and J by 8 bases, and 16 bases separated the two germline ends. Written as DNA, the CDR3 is TGTGCCAGCAGCCAGGGGACTTCAAGGTGGGAAAAACTGTTTTTT. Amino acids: CASSQGTSRWEKLFF. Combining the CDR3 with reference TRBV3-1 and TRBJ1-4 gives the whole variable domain DTAVSQTPKYLVTQMGNDKSIKCEQNLGHDTMYWYKQDSKKFLKIMFSYNNKELIINETVPNRFSPKSPDKAHLNLHINSLELGDSAVYFCASSQGTSRWEKLFFGSGTQLSVL.

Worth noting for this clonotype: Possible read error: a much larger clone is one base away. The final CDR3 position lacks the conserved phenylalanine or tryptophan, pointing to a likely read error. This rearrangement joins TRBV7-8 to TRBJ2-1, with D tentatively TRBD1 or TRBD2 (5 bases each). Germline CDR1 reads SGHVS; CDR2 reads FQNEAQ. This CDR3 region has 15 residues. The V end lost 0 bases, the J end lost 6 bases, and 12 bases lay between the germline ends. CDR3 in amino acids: CASSLAGDAGNEQFS. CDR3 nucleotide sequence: TGTGCCAGCAGCTTAGCGGGGGACGCCGGCAATGAGCAGTTCTCC.

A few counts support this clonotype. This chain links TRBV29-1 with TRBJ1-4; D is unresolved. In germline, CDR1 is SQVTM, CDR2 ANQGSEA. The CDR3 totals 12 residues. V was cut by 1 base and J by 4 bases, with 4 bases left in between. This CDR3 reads CSVEAGNEKLFF. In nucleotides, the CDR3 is TGCAGCGTTGAAGCCGGTAATGAAAAACTGTTTTTT. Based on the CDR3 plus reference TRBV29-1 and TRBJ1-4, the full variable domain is SAVISQKPSRDICQRGTSLTIQCQVDSQVTMMFWYRQQPGQSLTLIATANQGSEATYESGFVIDKFPISRPNLTFSTLTVSNMSPEDSSIYLCSVEAGNEKLFFGSGTQLSVL.

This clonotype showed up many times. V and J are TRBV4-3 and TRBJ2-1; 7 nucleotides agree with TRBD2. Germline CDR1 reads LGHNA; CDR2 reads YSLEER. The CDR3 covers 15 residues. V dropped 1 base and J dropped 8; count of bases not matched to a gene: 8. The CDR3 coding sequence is TGCGCCAGCAGCCAAGCGCCTAGCGGCTGGGATGAGCAGTTCTTC. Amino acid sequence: CASSQAPSGWDEQFF.

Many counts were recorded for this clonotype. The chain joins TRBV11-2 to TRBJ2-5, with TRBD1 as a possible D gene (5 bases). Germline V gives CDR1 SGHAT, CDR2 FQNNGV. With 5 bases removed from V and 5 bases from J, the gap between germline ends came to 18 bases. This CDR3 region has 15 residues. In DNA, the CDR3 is TGTGCCAGCAGCCGATCTCCGACAGTTCGGGAGACCCAGTACTTC. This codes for CASSRSPTVRETQYF.

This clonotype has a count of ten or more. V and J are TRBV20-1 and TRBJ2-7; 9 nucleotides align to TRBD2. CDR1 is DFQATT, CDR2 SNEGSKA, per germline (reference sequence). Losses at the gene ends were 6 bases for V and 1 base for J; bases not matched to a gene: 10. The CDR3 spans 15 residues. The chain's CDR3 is CSAEGGLAGSYEQYF. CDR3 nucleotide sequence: TGCAGTGCCGAGGGAGGCCTAGCGGGGTCCTACGAGCAGTACTTC.

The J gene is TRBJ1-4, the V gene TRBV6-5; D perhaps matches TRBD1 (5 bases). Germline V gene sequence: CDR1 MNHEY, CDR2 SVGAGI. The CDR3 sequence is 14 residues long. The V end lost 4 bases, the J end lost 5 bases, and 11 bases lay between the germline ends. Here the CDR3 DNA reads TGTGCCAGCAGTTTCCGAGACAGCAATGAAAAACTGTTTTTT. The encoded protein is CASSFRDSNEKLFF.

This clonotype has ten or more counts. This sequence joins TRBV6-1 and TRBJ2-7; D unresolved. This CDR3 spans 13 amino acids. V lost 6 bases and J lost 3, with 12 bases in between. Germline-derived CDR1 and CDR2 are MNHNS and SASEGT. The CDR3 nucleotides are TGTGCCAGCAGGCGAAGCTCCAACTACGAGCAGTACTTC. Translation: CASRRSSNYEQYF.

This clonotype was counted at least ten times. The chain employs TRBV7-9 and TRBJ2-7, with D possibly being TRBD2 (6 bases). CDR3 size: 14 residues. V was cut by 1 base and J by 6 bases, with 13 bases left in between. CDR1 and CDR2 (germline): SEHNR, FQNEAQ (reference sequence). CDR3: CASSLGRGEAEQYF. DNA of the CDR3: TGTGCCAGCAGCTTAGGTCGCGGGGAGGCCGAGCAGTACTTC.

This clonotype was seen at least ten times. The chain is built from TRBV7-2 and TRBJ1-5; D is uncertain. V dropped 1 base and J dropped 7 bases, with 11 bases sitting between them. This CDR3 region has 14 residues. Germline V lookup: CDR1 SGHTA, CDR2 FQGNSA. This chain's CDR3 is CASSLGDVGQPQHF. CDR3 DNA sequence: TGTGCCAGCAGCTTAGGGGATGTCGGGCAGCCCCAGCATTTT.

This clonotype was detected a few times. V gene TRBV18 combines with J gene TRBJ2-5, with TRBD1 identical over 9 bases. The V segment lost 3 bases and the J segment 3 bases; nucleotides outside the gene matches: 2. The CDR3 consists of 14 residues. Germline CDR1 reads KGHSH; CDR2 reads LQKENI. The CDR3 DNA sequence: TGTGCCAGCTCACCCGGGACAGGGAAAGAGACCCAGTACTTC. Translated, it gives CASSPGTGKETQYF.

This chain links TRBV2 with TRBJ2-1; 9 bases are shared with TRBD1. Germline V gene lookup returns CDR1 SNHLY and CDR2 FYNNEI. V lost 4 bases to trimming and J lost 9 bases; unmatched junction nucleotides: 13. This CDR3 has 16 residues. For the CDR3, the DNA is TGTGCCAGCAGTGTCCAAGTACAGGGGGCGCGGGGTGAGCAGTTCTTC. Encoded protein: CASSVQVQGARGEQFF.

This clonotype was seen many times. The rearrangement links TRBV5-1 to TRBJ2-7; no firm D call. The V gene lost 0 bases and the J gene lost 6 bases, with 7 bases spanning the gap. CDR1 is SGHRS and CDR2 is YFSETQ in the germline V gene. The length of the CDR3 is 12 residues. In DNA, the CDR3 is TGCGCCAGCAGCTTGGTAGGGCTCGAGCAGTACTTC. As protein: CASSLVGLEQYF.

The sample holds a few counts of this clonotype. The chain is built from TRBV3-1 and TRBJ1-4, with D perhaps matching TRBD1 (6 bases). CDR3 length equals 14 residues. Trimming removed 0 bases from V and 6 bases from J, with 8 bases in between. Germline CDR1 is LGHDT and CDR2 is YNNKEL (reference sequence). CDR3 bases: TGTGCCAGCAGCCAAGAAGGGGGAGATGAAAAACTGTTTTTT. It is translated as CASSQEGGDEKLFF.

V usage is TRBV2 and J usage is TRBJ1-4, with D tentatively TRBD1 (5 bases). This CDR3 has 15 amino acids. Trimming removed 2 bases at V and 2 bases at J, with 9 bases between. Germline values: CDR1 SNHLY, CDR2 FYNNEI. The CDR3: CASSEFGDTNEKLFF. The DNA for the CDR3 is TGTGCCAGCAGTGAATTTGGGGACACTAATGAAAAACTGTTTTTT.

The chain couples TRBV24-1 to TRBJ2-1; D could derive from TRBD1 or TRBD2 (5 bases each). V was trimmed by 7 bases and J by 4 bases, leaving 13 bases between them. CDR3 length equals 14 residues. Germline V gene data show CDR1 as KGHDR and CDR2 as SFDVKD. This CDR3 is CATSRDGLYNEQFF. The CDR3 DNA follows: TGTGCCACCAGCCGGGACGGACTTTACAATGAGCAGTTCTTC.

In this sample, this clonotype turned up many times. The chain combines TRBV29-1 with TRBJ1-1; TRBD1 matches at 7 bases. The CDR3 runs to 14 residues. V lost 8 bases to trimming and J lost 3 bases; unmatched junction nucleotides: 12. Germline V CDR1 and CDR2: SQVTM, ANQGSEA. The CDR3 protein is CSFREQGSDTEAFF. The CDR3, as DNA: TGCAGCTTCCGGGAACAGGGGAGCGACACTGAAGCTTTCTTT. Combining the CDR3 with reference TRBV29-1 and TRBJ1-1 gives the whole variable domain SAVISQKPSRDICQRGTSLTIQCQVDSQVTMMFWYRQQPGQSLTLIATANQGSEATYESGFVIDKFPISRPNLTFSTLTVSNMSPEDSSIYLCSFREQGSDTEAFFGQGTRLTVV.

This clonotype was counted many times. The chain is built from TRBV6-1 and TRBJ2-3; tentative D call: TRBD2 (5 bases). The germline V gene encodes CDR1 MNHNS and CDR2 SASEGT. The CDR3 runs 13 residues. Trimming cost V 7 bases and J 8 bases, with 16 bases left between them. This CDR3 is CASTRGGVVTQYF. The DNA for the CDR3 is TGTGCCAGCACCCGGGGTGGAGTAGTTACGCAGTATTTT.

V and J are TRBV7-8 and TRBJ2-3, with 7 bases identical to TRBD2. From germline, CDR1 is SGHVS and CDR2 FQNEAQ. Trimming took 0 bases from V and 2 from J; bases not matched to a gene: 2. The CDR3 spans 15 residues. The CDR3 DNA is TGTGCCAGCAGCTTAGCGCGGGGGAACACAGATACGCAGTATTTT. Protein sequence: CASSLARGNTDTQYF.

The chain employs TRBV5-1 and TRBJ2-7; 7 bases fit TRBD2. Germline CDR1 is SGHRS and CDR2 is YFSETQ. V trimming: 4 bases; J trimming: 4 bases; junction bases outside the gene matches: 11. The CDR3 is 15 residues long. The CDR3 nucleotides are TGCGCCAGCAGCCCCCCTTTGGCTAGCGGATACGAGCAGTACTTC. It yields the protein CASSPPLASGYEQYF.

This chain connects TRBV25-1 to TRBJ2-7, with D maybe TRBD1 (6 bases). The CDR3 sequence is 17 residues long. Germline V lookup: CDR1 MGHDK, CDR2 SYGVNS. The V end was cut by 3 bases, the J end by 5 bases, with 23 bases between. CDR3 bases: TGTGCCAGCAGTGACCTGGACTGGGACACCGTTGTACACGAGCAGTACTTC. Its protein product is CASSDLDWDTVVHEQYF.

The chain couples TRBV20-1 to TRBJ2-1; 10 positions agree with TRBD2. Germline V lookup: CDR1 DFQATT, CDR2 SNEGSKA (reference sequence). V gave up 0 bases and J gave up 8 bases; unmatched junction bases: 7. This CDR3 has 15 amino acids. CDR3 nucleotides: TGCAGTGCTAGAGATCGGGCTAGCGGGAGCGATGAGCAGTTCTTC. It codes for CSARDRASGSDEQFF.

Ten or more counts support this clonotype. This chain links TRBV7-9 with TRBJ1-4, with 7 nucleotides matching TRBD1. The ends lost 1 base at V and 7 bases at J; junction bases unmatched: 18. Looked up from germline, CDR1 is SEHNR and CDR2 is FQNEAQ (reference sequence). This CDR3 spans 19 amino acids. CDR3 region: CASSLVLGGAGQKGEKLFF. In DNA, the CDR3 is TGTGCCAGCAGCTTAGTGTTGGGGGGCGCGGGACAGAAAGGTGAAAAACTGTTTTTT.